One T cell receptor beta chain is described in this entry. What it binds is unknown. CDR1 is SGHVS and CDR2 is FNYEAQ in the germline V gene. There are 15 residues in the CDR3. J lost 6 bases, V lost 5 bases, and 8 bases had no gene match. Some second doses came at about 4 weeks and others at about 12 weeks; these were pooled. This specimen belongs to a study of T cell responses to AZD1222 COVID-19 vaccine. Broader study findings: Females outnumbered males among donors, who were mostly white British; clonal diversity was possibly underestimated. The study reported that nearly half of spike-specific TCRs target unmutated variant regions.

Profiled with immunoSEQ multiplex PCR; TCRdb holds only in-frame clones, not every one. There are 95,000 to 100,000 clones in the sample; roughly 80% occur only once, and over 12% lies in the top ten. The material was peripheral blood, obtained 28 days after the second AZD1222 dose. The sequence derives from an adult who received the AZD1222 COVID-19 vaccine. The chain has TRBV7-6 and TRBJ1-4, with 8 bases fitting TRBD1. The CDR3: CASSPGGRGYEKLFF. The CDR3 DNA reads as TGTGCCAGCAGCCCAGGGGGCAGGGGGTATGAAAAACTGTTTTTT. The full variable domain, rest sourced from reference TRBV7-6 and TRBJ1-4, is GAGVSQSPRYKVTKRGQDVALRCDPISGHVSLYWYRQALGQGPEFLTYFNYEAQQDKSGLPNDRFSAERPEGSISTLTIQRTEQRDSAMYRCASSPGGRGYEKLFFGSGTQLSVL.